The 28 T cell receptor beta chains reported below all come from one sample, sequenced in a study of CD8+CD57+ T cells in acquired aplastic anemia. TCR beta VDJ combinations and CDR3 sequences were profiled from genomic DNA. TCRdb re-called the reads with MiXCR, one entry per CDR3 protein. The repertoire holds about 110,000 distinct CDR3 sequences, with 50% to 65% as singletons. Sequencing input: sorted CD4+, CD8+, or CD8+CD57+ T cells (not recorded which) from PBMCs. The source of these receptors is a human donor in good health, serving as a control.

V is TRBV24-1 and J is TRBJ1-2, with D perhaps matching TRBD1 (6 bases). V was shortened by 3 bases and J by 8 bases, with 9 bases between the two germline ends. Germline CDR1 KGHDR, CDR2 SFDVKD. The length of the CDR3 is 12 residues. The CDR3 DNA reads TGTGCCACCAGTGATACAGGGTACGGCTACACCTTC. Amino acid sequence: CATSDTGYGYTF.

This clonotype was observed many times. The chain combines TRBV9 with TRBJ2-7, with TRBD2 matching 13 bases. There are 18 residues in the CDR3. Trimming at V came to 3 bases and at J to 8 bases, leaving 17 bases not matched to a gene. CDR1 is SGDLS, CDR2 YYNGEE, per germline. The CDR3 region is CASSATGTSGVKNLKQYF. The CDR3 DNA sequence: TGTGCCAGCAGCGCGACCGGGACTAGCGGGGTCAAGAACCTCAAGCAGTACTTC.

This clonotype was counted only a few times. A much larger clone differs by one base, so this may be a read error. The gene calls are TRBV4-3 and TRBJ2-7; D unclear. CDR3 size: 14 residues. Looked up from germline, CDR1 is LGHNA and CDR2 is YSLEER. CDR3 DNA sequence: TGCGCCAGCAGCCAAAATAATTTTGAGTACGAGCAGTGCTTC. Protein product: CASSQNNFEYEQCF.

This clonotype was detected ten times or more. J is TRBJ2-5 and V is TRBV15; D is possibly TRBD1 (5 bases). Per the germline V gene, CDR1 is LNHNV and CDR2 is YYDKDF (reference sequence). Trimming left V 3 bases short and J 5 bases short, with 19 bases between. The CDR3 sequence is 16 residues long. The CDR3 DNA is TGTGCCACCAGCAGGCAGGGTGTACAAAGTCGGGAGACCCAGTACTTC. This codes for CATSRQGVQSRETQYF.

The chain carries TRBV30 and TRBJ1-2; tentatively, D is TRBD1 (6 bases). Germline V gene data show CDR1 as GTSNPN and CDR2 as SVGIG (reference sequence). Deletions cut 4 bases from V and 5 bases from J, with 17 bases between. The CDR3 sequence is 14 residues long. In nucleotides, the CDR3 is TGTGCCTGGATGGGACGAGACAGGACTTATGGCTACACCTTC. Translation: CAWMGRDRTYGYTF.

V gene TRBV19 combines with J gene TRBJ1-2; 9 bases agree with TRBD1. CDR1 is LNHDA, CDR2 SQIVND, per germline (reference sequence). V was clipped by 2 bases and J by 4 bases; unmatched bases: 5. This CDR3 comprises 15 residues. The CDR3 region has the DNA TGTGCCAGTAGTATATTGAGGACAGGGGTCTATGGCTACACCTTC. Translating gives CASSILRTGVYGYTF.

The CDR3 sequence: CAISESQGRSNQPQHF. The CDR3 DNA sequence: TGTGCCATCAGTGAGTCACAGGGGCGAAGCAATCAGCCCCAGCATTTT. The chain recombines TRBV10-3 with TRBJ1-5; 7 bases match TRBD1. Germline V gene sequence: CDR1 ENHRY, CDR2 SYGVKD. CDR3 length: 16 residues. V was clipped by 0 bases and J by 1 base; unmatched bases: 3.

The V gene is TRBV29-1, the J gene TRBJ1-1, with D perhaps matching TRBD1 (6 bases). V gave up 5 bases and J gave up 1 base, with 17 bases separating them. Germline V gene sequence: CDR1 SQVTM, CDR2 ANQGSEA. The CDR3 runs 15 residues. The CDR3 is CSVRGQTRGNTEAFF. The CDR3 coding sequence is TGCAGCGTTCGCGGACAGACGAGGGGGAACACTGAAGCTTTCTTT. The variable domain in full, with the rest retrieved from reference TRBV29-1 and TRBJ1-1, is SAVISQKPSRDICQRGTSLTIQCQVDSQVTMMFWYRQQPGQSLTLIATANQGSEATYESGFVIDKFPISRPNLTFSTLTVSNMSPEDSSIYLCSVRGQTRGNTEAFFGQGTRLTVV.

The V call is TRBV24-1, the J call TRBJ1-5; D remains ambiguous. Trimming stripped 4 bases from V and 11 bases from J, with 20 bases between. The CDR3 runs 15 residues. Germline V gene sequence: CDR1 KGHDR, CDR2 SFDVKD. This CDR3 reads CATSDPDNPQETQHF. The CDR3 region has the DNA TGTGCCACCAGTGACCCTGACAATCCGCAAGAGACCCAGCATTTT.

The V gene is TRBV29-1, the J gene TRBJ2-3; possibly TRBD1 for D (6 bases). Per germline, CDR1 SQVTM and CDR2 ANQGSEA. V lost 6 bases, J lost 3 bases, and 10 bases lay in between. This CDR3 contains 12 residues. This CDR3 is CSVVQGTDTQYF. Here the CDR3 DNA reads TGCAGCGTCGTACAGGGTACAGATACGCAGTATTTT.

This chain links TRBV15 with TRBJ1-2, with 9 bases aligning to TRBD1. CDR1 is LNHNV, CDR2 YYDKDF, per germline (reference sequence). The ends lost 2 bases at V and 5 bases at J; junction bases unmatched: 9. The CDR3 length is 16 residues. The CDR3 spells CATSRLGQGPLYGYTF. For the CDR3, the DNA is TGTGCCACCAGCAGACTTGGACAGGGGCCGTTATATGGCTACACCTTC. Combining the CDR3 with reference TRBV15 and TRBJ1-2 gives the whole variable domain DAMVIQNPRYQVTQFGKPVTLSCSQTLNHNVMYWYQQKSSQAPKLLFHYYDKDFNNEADTPDNFQSRRPNTSFCFLDIRSPGLGDTAMYLCATSRLGQGPLYGYTFGSGTRLTVV.

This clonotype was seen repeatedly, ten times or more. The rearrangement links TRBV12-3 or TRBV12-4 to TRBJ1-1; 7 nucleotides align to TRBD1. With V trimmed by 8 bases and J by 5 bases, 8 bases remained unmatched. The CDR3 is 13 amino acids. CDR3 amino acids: CASGSTGSTEAFF. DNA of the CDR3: TGTGCCAGCGGCTCGACAGGGAGTACTGAAGCTTTCTTT.

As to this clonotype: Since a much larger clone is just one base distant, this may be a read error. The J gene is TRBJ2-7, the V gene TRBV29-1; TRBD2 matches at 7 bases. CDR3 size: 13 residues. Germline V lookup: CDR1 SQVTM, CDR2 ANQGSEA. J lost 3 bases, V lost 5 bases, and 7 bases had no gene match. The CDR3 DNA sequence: TGCAGCGTTCGGACCGGGAGGTTCTACGAGCAGTACTTC. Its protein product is CSVRTGRFYEQYF.

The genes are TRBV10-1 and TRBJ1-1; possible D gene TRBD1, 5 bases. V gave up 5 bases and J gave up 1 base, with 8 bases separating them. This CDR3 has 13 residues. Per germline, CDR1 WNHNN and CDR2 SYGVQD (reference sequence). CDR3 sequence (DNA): TGCGCCAGCAGTCTGACAGAGAACACTGAAGCTTTCTTT. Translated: CASSLTENTEAFF.

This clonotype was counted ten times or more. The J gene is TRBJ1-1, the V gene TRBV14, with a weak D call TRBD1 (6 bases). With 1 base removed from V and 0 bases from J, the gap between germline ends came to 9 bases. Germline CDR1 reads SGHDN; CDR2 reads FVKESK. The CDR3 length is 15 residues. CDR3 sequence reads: CASSQGRGMNTEAFF. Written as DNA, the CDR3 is TGTGCCAGCAGCCAAGGCAGGGGAATGAACACTGAAGCTTTCTTT.

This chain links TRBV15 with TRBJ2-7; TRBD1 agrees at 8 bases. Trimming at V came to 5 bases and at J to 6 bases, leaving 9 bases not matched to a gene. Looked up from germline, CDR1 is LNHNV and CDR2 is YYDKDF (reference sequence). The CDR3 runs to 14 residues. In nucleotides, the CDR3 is TGTGCCACCAGCCGTGGACAGGGTCTCTCCGAGCAGTACTTC. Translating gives CATSRGQGLSEQYF.

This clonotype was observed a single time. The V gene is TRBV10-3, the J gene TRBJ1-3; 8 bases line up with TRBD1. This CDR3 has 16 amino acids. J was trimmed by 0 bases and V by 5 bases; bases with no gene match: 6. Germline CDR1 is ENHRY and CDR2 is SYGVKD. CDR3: CAISKTGGNSGNTIYF. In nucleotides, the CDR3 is TGTGCCATCAGTAAAACAGGGGGTAACTCTGGAAACACCATATATTTT.

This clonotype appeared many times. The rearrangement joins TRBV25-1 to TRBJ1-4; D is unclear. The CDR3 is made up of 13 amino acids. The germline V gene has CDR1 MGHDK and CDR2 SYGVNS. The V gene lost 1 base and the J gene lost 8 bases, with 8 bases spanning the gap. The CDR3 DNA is TGTGCCAGCAGTGAATCCCCGGGGGAAAAACTGTTTTTT. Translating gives CASSESPGEKLFF. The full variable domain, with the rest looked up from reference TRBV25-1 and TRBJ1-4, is EADIYQTPRYLVIGTGKKITLECSQTMGHDKMYWYQQDPGMELHLIHYSYGVNSTEKGDLSSESTVSRIRTEHFPLTLESARPSHTSQYLCASSESPGEKLFFGSGTQLSVL.

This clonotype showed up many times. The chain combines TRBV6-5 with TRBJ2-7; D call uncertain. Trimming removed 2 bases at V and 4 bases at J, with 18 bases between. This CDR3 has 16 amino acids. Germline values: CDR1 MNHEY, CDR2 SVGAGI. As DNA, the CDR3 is TGTGCCAGCAGTTACGAGAGAGCCCTACGATCGTACGAGCAGTACTTC. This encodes CASSYERALRSYEQYF.

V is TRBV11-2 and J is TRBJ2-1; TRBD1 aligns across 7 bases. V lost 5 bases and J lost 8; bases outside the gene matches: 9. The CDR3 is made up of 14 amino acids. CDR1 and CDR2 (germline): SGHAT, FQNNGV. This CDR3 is CASSLPFTGDEQFF. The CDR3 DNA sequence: TGTGCCAGCAGCCTACCCTTTACAGGGGATGAGCAGTTCTTC.

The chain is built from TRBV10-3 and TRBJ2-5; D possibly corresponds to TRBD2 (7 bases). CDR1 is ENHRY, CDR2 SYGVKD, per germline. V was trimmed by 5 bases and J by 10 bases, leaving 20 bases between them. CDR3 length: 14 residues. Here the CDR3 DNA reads TGTGCCATCAGTCGACAGGAGAGGGGGGGAGACCAGTACTTC. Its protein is CAISRQERGGDQYF.

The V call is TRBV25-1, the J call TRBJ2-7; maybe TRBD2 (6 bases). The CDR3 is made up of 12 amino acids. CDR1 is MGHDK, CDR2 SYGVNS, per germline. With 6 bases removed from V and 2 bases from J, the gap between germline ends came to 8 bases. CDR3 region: CASSGGTYEQYF. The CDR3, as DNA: TGTGCCAGCAGCGGCGGGACCTACGAGCAGTACTTC.

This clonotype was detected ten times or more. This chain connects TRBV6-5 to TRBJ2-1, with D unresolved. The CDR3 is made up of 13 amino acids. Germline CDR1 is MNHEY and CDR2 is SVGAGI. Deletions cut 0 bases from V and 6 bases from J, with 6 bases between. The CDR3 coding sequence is TGTGCCAGCAGTTACTCTCAGGTCAATGAGCAGTTCTTC. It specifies CASSYSQVNEQFF.

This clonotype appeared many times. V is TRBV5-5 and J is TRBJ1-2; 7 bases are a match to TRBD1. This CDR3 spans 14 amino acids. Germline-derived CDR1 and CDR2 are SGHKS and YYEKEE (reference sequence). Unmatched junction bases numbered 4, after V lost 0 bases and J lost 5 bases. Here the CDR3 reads CASSLETGRYGYTF. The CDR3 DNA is TGTGCCAGCAGCTTGGAGACAGGGCGGTATGGCTACACCTTC. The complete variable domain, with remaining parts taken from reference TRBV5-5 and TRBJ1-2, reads DAGVTQSPTHLIKTRGQQVTLRCSPISGHKSVSWYQQVLGQGPQFIFQYYEKEERGRGNFPDRFSARQFPNYSSELNVNALLLGDSALYLCASSLETGRYGYTFGSGTRLTVV.

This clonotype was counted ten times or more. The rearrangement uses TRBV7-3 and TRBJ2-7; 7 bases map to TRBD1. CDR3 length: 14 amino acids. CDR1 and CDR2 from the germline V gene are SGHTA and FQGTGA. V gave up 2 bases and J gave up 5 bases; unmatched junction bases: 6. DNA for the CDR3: TGTGCCAGCAGCTTATATCAGGGGGACCACGAGCAGTACTTC. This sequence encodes CASSLYQGDHEQYF.

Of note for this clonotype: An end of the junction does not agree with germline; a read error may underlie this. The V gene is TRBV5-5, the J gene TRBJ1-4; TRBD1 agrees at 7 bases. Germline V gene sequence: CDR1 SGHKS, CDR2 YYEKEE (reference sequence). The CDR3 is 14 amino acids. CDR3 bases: TGTGCCAGCAGCCGAGAGCAGGGGGATGAAAAACTGCTTTTT. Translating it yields CASSREQGDEKLLF.

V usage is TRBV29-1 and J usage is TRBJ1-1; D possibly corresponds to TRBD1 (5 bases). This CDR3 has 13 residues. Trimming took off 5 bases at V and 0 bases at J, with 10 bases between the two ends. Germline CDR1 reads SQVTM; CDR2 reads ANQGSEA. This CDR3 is CSVSEGMNTEAFF. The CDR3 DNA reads TGCAGCGTTTCGGAGGGGATGAACACTGAAGCTTTCTTT.

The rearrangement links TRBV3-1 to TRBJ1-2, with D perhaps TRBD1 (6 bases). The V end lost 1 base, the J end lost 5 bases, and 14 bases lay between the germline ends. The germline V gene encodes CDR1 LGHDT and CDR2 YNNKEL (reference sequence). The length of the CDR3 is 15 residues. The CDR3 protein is CASSQATTGYYGYTF. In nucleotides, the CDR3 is TGTGCCAGCAGCCAAGCTACGACAGGTTATTATGGCTACACCTTC.